The 9 T cell receptor beta chains reported below all come from one sample, sequenced in a study of PD-1 blockade in classical Hodgkin lymphoma. Produced via immunoSEQ multiplex PCR; TCRdb's table is partial and in-frame only. Altogether 40,000 to 45,000 clones are present, roughly three quarters being singletons, with the ten largest covering about 2.8%. Every patient had relapsed following autologous stem cell transplantation, and cohorts differed in brentuximab vedotin exposure. The source was peripheral blood mononuclear cells (PBMCs), collected before the second cycle of nivolumab. Receptor source: a human donor with classical Hodgkin lymphoma.

The chain recombines TRBV4-2 with TRBJ2-7; TRBD2 matches 10 bases. Germline values: CDR1 LGHNA, CDR2 YNFKEQ. The CDR3 is made up of 16 amino acids. V was clipped by 0 bases and J by 2 bases; unmatched bases: 4. The CDR3 DNA sequence: TGTGCCAGCAGCCAAGATAACAGCGGGGGGGCCTACGAGCAGTACTTC. It yields the protein CASSQDNSGGAYEQYF.

This chain uses TRBV18 with TRBJ2-1, with D possibly being TRBD2 (6 bases). Germline V gene sequence: CDR1 KGHSH, CDR2 LQKENI. V shed 3 bases and J shed 7 bases, with 10 bases lying between them. The CDR3 contains 13 residues. CDR3 in amino acids: CASSPPGGNEQFF. CDR3 in DNA: TGTGCCAGCTCACCCCCTGGAGGGAATGAGCAGTTCTTC. Complete variable domain (other parts from reference TRBV18 and TRBJ2-1): NAGVMQNPRHLVRRRGQEARLRCSPMKGHSHVYWYRQLPEEGLKFMVYLQKENIIDESGMPKERFSAEFPKEGPSILRIQQVVRGDSAAYFCASSPPGGNEQFFGPGTRLTVL.

V and J are TRBV19 and TRBJ2-1, with D possibly TRBD2 on 6 matching bases. Trimming removed 5 bases at V and 0 bases at J, with 14 bases between. This CDR3 contains 16 residues. CDR1 and CDR2 from the germline V gene are LNHDA and SQIVND (reference sequence). CDR3: CASSGSGAGSYNEQFF. The CDR3 region has the DNA TGTGCCAGTAGTGGTAGCGGAGCGGGCTCCTACAATGAGCAGTTCTTC.

This CDR3 is CASSLGQGATNYGYTF. The CDR3 DNA is TGTGCCAGCAGCTTAGGACAGGGGGCAACTAACTATGGCTACACCTTC. The chain employs TRBV7-3 and TRBJ1-2, with TRBD1 identical over 11 bases. This CDR3 is built from 16 residues. After removal of 2 bases from V and 0 bases from J, the junction contained 2 bases not matched to a gene. CDR1 and CDR2 (germline): SGHTA, FQGTGA.

The rearrangement links TRBV30 to TRBJ1-5; a weak D match, TRBD1 (5 bases). There are 13 residues in the CDR3. CDR1 and CDR2 (germline): GTSNPN, SVGIG (reference sequence). The germline V and J ends were trimmed by 0 bases and 8 bases, with 11 bases remaining between them. This CDR3 reads CAWSVGGREPQHF. In DNA, the CDR3 is TGTGCCTGGAGTGTTGGGGGAAGGGAGCCCCAGCATTTT.

The V and J genes are TRBV5-1 and TRBJ1-1; the D is unclear. Per germline, CDR1 SGHRS and CDR2 YFSETQ. The V end lost 4 bases, the J end lost 10 bases, and 17 bases lay between the germline ends. The CDR3 consists of 13 residues. CDR3: CASSPNDGGGAFF. The CDR3 nucleotides are TGCGCCAGCAGCCCTAACGATGGAGGCGGAGCTTTCTTT.

A note on this clone: Its ends do not fully match the called genes, so a read error is possible. The chain links TRBV7-7 to TRBJ1-4, with 8 positions matching TRBD1. The CDR3 is 20 amino acids. The germline V gene encodes CDR1 SSHAT and CDR2 FNYEAQ (reference sequence). CDR3 bases: TGTGCTAGCAGCTTAGCGACCCGGACAGGGTCGCCAGCAACTAATGAAAAACTGTTTTTT. Its translation: CASSLATRTGSPATNEKLFF.

The chain links TRBV5-8 to TRBJ1-2; a weak D match, TRBD1 (6 bases). V gave up 4 bases and J gave up 0 bases, with 16 bases separating them. This CDR3 contains 16 residues. Germline V gives CDR1 SGHTS, CDR2 YDEGEE. DNA of the CDR3: TGTGCCAGCAGCATCAGAGGACGGACAGCTAACTATGGCTACACCTTC. It encodes CASSIRGRTANYGYTF.

Only a few counts were recorded for this clone. The rearrangement joins TRBV18 to TRBJ2-5; maybe TRBD2 (6 bases). The CDR3 sequence is 13 residues long. V shed 2 bases and J shed 3 bases, with 7 bases lying between them. Germline V gene lookup returns CDR1 KGHSH and CDR2 LQKENI. CDR3 region: CASSPTGEETQYF. CDR3 in DNA: TGTGCCAGCTCACCAACGGGGGAAGAGACCCAGTACTTC.